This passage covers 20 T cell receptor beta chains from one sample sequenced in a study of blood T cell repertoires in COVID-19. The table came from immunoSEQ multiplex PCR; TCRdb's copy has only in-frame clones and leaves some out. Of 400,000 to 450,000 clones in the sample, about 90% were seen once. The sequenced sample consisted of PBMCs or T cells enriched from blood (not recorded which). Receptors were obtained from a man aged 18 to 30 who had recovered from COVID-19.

CDR3 sequence reads: CASRDRPYGYTF. CDR3 DNA: TGTGCCAGCAGGGACAGGCCGTATGGCTACACCTTC. This rearrangement joins TRBV6-5 to TRBJ1-2; 7 bases match TRBD1. The CDR3 is 12 amino acids. Germline trimming cut 6 bases from V and 5 bases from J; bases unmatched to any gene: 3. Germline assignment: CDR1 MNHEY and CDR2 SVGAGI.

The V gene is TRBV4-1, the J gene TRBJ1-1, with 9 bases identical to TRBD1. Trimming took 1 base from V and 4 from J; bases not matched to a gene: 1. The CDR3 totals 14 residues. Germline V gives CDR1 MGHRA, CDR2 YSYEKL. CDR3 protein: CASSQATGGTEAFF. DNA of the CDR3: TGCGCCAGCAGCCAAGCGACAGGGGGCACTGAAGCTTTCTTT.

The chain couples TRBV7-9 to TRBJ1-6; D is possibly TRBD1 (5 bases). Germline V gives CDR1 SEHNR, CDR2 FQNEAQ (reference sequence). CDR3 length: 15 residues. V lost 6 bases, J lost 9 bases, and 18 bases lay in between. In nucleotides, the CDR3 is TGTGCCAGCAGTGCGGGACGGGGGGGTGGTTCACCCCTCCACTTT. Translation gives CASSAGRGGGSPLHF.

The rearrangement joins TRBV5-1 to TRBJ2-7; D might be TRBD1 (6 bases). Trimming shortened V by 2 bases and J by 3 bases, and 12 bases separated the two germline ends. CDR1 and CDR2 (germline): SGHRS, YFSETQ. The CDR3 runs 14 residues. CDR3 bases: TGCGCCAGCAGCTTTACAGGGACCCGCTACGAGCAGTACTTC. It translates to CASSFTGTRYEQYF.

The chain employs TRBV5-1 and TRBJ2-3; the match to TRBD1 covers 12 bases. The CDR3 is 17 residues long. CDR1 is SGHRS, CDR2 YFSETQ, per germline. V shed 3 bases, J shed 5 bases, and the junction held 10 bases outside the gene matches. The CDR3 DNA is TGCGCCAGCAGCTCATACCGGGACAGGGGGCGTAAAGATACGCAGTATTTT. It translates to CASSSYRDRGRKDTQYF.

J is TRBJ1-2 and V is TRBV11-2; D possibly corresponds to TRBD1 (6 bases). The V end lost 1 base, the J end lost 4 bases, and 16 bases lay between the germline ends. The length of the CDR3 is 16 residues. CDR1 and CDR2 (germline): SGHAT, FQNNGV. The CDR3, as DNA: TGTGCCAGCAGCTTAGTCCCCAGGGGCGCAGTCTATGGCTACACCTTC. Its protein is CASSLVPRGAVYGYTF.

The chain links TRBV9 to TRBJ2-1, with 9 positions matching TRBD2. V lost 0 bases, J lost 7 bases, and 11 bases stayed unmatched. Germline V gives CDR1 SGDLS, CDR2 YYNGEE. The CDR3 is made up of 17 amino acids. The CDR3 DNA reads TGTGCCAGCAGCGTAGCGGTGGCGGGAGGGCTGTTGAATGAGCAGTTCTTC. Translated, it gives CASSVAVAGGLLNEQFF.

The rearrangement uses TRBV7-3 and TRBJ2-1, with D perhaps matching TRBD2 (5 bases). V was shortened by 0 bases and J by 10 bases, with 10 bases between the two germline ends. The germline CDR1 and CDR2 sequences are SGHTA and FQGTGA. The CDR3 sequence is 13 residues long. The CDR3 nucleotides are TGTGCCAGCAGCTTAACACCGGGATACGAGCAGTTCTTC. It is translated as CASSLTPGYEQFF.

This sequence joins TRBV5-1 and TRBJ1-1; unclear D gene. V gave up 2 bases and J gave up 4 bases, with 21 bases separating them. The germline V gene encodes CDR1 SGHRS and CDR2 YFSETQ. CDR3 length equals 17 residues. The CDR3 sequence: CASSFASGAETATEAFF. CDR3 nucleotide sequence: TGCGCCAGCAGCTTTGCATCTGGAGCTGAGACGGCCACTGAAGCTTTCTTT.

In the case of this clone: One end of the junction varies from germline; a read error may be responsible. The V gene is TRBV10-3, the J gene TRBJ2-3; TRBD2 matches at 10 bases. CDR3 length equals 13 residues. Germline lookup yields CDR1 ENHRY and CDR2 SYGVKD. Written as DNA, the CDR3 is TGTGCCATCAGTGAGGTAGCGGGGGGCCCCGAGAATTTT. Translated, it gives CAISEVAGGPENF.

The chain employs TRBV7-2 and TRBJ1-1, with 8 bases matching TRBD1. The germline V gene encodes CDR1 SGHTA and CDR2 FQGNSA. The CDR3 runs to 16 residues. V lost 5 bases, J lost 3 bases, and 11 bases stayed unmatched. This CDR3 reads CASSLTIQGEDTEAFF. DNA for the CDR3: TGTGCCAGCAGCCTAACCATACAGGGGGAGGACACTGAAGCTTTCTTT.

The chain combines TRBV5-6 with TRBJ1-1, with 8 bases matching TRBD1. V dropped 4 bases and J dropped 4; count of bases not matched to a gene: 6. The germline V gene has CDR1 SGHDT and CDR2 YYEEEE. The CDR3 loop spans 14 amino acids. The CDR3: CASSRLRGPTEAFF. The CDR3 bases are TGTGCCAGCAGCAGACTCAGGGGGCCCACTGAAGCTTTCTTT. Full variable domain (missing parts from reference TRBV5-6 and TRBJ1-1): DAGVTQSPTHLIKTRGQQVTLRCSPKSGHDTVSWYQQALGQGPQFIFQYYEEEERQRGNFPDRFSGHQFPNYSSELNVNALLLGDSALYLCASSRLRGPTEAFFGQGTRLTVV.

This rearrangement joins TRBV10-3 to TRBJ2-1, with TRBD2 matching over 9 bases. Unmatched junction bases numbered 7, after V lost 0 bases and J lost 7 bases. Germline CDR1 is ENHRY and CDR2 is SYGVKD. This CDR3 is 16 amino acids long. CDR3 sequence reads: CAISESGGGAGNEQFF. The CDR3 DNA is TGTGCCATCAGTGAGTCAGGCGGGGGGGCCGGTAATGAGCAGTTCTTC.

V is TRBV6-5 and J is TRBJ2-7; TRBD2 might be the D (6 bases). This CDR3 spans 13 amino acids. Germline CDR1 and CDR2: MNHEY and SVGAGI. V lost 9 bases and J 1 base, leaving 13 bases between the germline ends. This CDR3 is CASARAGSYEQYF. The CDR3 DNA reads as TGTGCCAGTGCCCGCGCGGGGTCCTACGAGCAGTACTTC.

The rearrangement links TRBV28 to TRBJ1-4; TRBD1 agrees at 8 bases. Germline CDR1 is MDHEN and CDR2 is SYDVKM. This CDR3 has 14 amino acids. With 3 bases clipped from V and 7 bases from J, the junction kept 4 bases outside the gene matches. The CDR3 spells CASSLDREAEKLFF. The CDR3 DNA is TGTGCCAGCAGTTTGGACAGGGAAGCTGAAAAACTGTTTTTT. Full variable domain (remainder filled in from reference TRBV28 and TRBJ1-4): DVKVTQSSRYLVKRTGEKVFLECVQDMDHENMFWYRQDPGLGLRLIYFSYDVKMKEKGDIPEGYSVSREKKERFSLILESASTNQTSMYLCASSLDREAEKLFFGSGTQLSVL.

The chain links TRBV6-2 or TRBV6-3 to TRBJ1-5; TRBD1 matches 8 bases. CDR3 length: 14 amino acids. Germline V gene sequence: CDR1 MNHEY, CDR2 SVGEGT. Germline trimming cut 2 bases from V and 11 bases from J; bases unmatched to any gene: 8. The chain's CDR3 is CASSYGGQGSTQHF. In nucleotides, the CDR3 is TGTGCCAGCAGTTACGGTGGACAGGGCTCGACCCAGCATTTT.

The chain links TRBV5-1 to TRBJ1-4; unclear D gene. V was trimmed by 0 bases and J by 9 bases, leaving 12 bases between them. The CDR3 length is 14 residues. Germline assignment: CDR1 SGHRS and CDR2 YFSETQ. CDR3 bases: TGCGCCAGCAGCTTGGAGCGAGGTGATAAAAAACTGTTTTTT. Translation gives CASSLERGDKKLFF.

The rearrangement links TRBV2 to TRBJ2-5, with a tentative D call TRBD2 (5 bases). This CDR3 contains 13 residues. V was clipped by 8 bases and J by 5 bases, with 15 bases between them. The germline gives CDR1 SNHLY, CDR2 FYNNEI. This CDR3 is CASGLVLEETQYF. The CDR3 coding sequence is TGTGCCAGCGGACTGGTGCTGGAGGAGACCCAGTACTTC.

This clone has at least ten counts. DNA of the CDR3: TGTGCCAGCAGTGACGGACAGGGGGCAGATACGCAGTATTTT. Translating gives CASSDGQGADTQYF. The chain employs TRBV6-4 and TRBJ2-3; TRBD1 agrees at 10 bases. CDR3 size: 14 residues. Germline CDR1 is MRHNA and CDR2 is SNTAGT. V was clipped by 2 bases and J by 4 bases; unmatched bases: 0.

The CDR3 sequence: CASSFRVSTDTQYF. The CDR3, as DNA: TGTGCCAGCAGCTTCAGGGTGAGCACAGATACGCAGTATTTT. This chain uses TRBV7-9 with TRBJ2-3; possibly TRBD1 for D (5 bases). Germline V gives CDR1 SEHNR, CDR2 FQNEAQ (reference sequence). Trimming pared 3 bases from V and 0 bases from J, leaving 7 bases between. The CDR3 extends over 14 amino acids.